The T cell receptor (beta chain) under discussion was sequenced for a study of immune heterogeneity within non-small cell lung tumors. Template input was genomic DNA from bulk tumor (around 610 ng per sample). Each primary tumor yielded several biopsies, collected far apart from one another at surgery. Patients went through curative surgery, and their non-small cell lung cancer was untreated and newly diagnosed. Donors comprised newly diagnosed non-small cell lung cancer patients undergoing surgery with curative intent. This clonotype appeared a single time. Since a much larger clone is just one base distant, this may be a read error. The J segment lost 9 bases and the V segment lost 7 bases, leaving 7 bases of the junction unmatched. Per germline, CDR1 SGHVS and CDR2 FQNEAQ. The CDR3 runs to 13 residues. TCR beta CDR3 amplification used multiplex PCR with 32 V and 13 J primers. TCRdb fed the multiplex PCR reads into MiXCR, producing one record per CDR3 protein. The sample includes under 13,000 distinct CDR3 sequences, roughly a fifth of them seen just once.

The chain recombines TRBV7-8 with TRBJ2-2; 8 bases are a match to TRBD2. The source is a man aged 55 to 70 with non-small cell lung cancer. Material for sequencing was lung tumor tissue. The CDR3 region has the DNA TGTGCCAGCAAAGCGGGAGTTACCAGGGAGCTGTTTTTT. Translating it yields CASKAGVTRELFF.